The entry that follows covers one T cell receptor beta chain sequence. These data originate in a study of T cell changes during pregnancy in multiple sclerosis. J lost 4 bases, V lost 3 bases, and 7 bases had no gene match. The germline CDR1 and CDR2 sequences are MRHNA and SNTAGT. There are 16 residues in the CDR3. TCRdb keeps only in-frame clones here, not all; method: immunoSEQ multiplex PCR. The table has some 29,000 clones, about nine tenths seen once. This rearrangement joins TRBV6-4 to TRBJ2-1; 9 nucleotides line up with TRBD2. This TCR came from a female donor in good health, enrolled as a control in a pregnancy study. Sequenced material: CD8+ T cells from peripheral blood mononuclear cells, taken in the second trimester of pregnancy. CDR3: CASSDGGGAIYNEQFF. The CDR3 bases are TGTGCCAGCAGTGATGGCGGGGGGGCCATTTACAATGAGCAGTTCTTC.